Below are 23 T cell receptor beta chains sequenced from a single sample in a study of vaccination and CD4 T cells after COVID-19. For these receptors, no antigen is known. The treatment is: approximately 9-day PBMC culture with coronavirus spike peptide pools or control peptides (ViraFEST assay). Sequencing of the DNA from cultured CD4+ T cells was carried out with the Oncomine TCR Beta short-read assay. Each CDR3 protein gets one entry after TCRdb re-called the PCR reads with MiXCR. The sample has around 21,000 distinct CDR3 sequences, 60% seen once. Sequenced here: CD4+ T cells from blood, cultured in vitro, sampled after SARS-CoV-2 vaccination. Receptor source: a human donor who had recovered from COVID-19.

The chain combines TRBV20-1 with TRBJ2-1; D perhaps matches TRBD1 (5 bases). This CDR3 region has 14 residues. Germline loops: CDR1 DFQATT, CDR2 SNEGSKA (reference sequence). With 5 bases removed from V and 0 bases from J, the gap between germline ends came to 11 bases. The CDR3 DNA is TGCAGTGCTCAACAGGTCAGCTCCTACAATGAGCAGTTCTTC. Translated, it gives CSAQQVSSYNEQFF.

The CDR3 region has the DNA TGCAGTGCTAGACCCGGAAACACCATATATTTT. Its protein product is CSARPGNTIYF. The chain uses TRBV20-1 and TRBJ1-3, with D hard to call. CDR3 length: 11 residues. The germline gives CDR1 DFQATT, CDR2 SNEGSKA (reference sequence). The V and J ends lost 2 bases and 4 bases respectively, with 3 bases between them.

The chain is built from TRBV5-4 and TRBJ2-5; D may be TRBD1 (5 bases). The CDR3 is made up of 13 amino acids. CDR1 is SGHNT, CDR2 YYREEE, per germline (reference sequence). The V and J ends lost 0 bases and 4 bases respectively, with 7 bases between them. CDR3 residues: CASSLAGRETQYF. CDR3 DNA: TGTGCCAGCAGCTTGGCAGGGCGAGAGACCCAGTACTTC.

This sequence joins TRBV7-9 and TRBJ1-1; 7 bases match TRBD1. The germline gives CDR1 SEHNR, CDR2 FQNEAQ (reference sequence). The CDR3 spans 13 residues. V shed 5 bases, J shed 8 bases, and the junction held 8 bases outside the gene matches. The CDR3 region has the DNA TGTGCCAGCAGCCGGGGACAGTACCAAGAAGCTTTCTTT. This gives the protein CASSRGQYQEAFF.

The chain recombines TRBV6-2 or TRBV6-3 with TRBJ1-3; D remains unclear. The V and J ends lost 10 bases and 4 bases respectively, with 20 bases between them. Germline CDR1 and CDR2: MNHEY and SVGEGT. CDR3 length: 15 amino acids. CDR3 nucleotides: TGTGCCACAACCCGAGGACGGTCCTTAGGAAACACCATATATTTT. Translated: CATTRGRSLGNTIYF.

The rearrangement uses TRBV6-2 or TRBV6-3 and TRBJ1-1; weak D call: TRBD1 (6 bases). This CDR3 comprises 15 residues. In germline, CDR1 is MNHEY, CDR2 SVGEGT. V shed 5 bases and J shed 3 bases, with 16 bases lying between them. CDR3 protein: CASSAPGAGDTEAFF. The DNA of the CDR3 is TGTGCCAGCAGTGCTCCGGGGGCGGGAGACACTGAAGCTTTCTTT.

The rearrangement joins TRBV7-7 to TRBJ2-3; weak D call: TRBD1 (6 bases). Germline loops: CDR1 SSHAT, CDR2 FNYEAQ (reference sequence). Trimming stripped 5 bases from V and 7 bases from J, with 25 bases between. This CDR3 region has 17 residues. The CDR3 here is CASSQNPLGAGEYTQYF. The CDR3 DNA is TGTGCCAGCAGCCAAAATCCGTTGGGGGCTGGGGAGTATACGCAGTATTTT.

This clonotype occurred a few times. V usage is TRBV7-9 and J usage is TRBJ1-6; D unresolved. In germline, CDR1 is SEHNR, CDR2 FQNEAQ (reference sequence). Trimming took 3 bases from V and 5 from J, leaving 8 bases between them. This CDR3 is 14 amino acids long. The CDR3 DNA follows: TGTGCCAGCAGCTTGGGCACCGATAATTCACCCCTCCACTTT. This codes for CASSLGTDNSPLHF.

This clonotype is a singleton in its sample. The V gene is TRBV5-4, the J gene TRBJ2-5; D is unresolved. The CDR3 has 11 amino acids. V was trimmed by 3 bases and J by 4 bases, leaving 4 bases between them. Germline CDR1 is SGHNT and CDR2 is YYREEE (reference sequence). CDR3 sequence reads: CASSYGETQYF. CDR3 sequence (DNA): TGTGCCAGCAGCTACGGAGAGACCCAGTACTTC.

The V gene is TRBV6-1, the J gene TRBJ1-6, with D tentatively TRBD1 (6 bases). V lost 6 bases and J 14 bases, leaving 23 bases between the germline ends. The CDR3 runs to 15 residues. Germline CDR1 reads MNHNS; CDR2 reads SASEGT. The CDR3 reads CASSLDVRGARALHF. The DNA for the CDR3 is TGTGCCAGCAGCCTCGACGTTAGGGGGGCCAGGGCCCTCCACTTT.

The chain carries TRBV6-5 and TRBJ1-6; perhaps TRBD1 as D (5 bases). CDR1 and CDR2 from the germline V gene are MNHEY and SVGAGI. V dropped 3 bases and J dropped 6 bases, with 12 bases sitting between them. This CDR3 comprises 15 residues. CDR3 protein: CASSYLQGGNSPLHF. The DNA of the CDR3 is TGTGCCAGCAGTTATCTCCAGGGTGGTAATTCACCCCTCCACTTT.

The rearrangement uses TRBV6-4 and TRBJ2-1; D perhaps matches TRBD2 (6 bases). Germline assignment: CDR1 MRHNA and CDR2 SNTAGT. With 6 bases removed from V and 0 bases from J, the gap between germline ends came to 18 bases. This CDR3 has 17 amino acids. The CDR3 here is CASSASIAASSYNEQFF. CDR3 nucleotides: TGTGCCAGCAGCGCGTCTATAGCGGCAAGCTCCTACAATGAGCAGTTCTTC.

The chain links TRBV6-2 or TRBV6-3 to TRBJ1-1; no definite D call. CDR1 MNHEY and CDR2 SVGEGT come from the germline V gene. The V end lost 7 bases, the J end lost 4 bases, and 10 bases lay between the germline ends. This CDR3 comprises 12 residues. The CDR3 loop reads CASTSVGTEAFF. In DNA, the CDR3 is TGTGCCAGCACCTCAGTAGGCACTGAAGCTTTCTTT.

The table lists this clonotype with a few counts. The rearrangement uses TRBV20-1 and TRBJ1-6; the match to TRBD1 covers 7 bases. The CDR3 covers 15 residues. Germline loops: CDR1 DFQATT, CDR2 SNEGSKA (reference sequence). With V trimmed by 2 bases and J by 7 bases, 8 bases remained unmatched. CDR3 residues: CSARTSGQRNSPLHF. As DNA, the CDR3 is TGCAGTGCTAGAACCTCGGGACAGAGGAATTCACCCCTCCACTTT.

The chain couples TRBV24-1 to TRBJ2-1; D ambiguous. Trimming left V 6 bases short and J 5 bases short, with 13 bases between. The CDR3 is 14 amino acids. Germline CDR1 is KGHDR and CDR2 is SFDVKD. CDR3 sequence (DNA): TGTGCCACCAGTCCGGAAGGCCGAAACAATGAGCAGTTCTTC. This codes for CATSPEGRNNEQFF.

This clonotype was counted a single time. This sequence joins TRBV9 and TRBJ2-7; no reliable D call. Germline V CDR1 and CDR2: SGDLS, YYNGEE. The CDR3 is 14 residues long. The germline V and J ends were trimmed by 0 bases and 2 bases, with 9 bases remaining between them. The CDR3 sequence: CASSVEGGPYEQYF. CDR3 DNA sequence: TGTGCCAGCAGCGTAGAGGGCGGACCCTACGAGCAGTACTTC.

The chain has TRBV12-3 or TRBV12-4 and TRBJ2-7; the match to TRBD2 covers 11 bases. The CDR3 sequence is 14 residues long. The ends lost 6 bases at V and 9 bases at J; junction bases unmatched: 10. CDR3 DNA sequence: TGTGCCAGCAGCCTTGGGACTAGCGGTGTGGCGCAGTACTTC. This sequence encodes CASSLGTSGVAQYF.

The chain has TRBV6-5 and TRBJ1-1; no firm D call. V was trimmed by 0 bases and J by 4 bases, leaving 9 bases between them. Looked up from germline, CDR1 is MNHEY and CDR2 is SVGAGI. CDR3 length: 14 residues. This CDR3 is CASSYSKGGTEAFF. The CDR3 nucleotides are TGTGCCAGCAGTTACTCTAAGGGTGGCACTGAAGCTTTCTTT.

The chain recombines TRBV18 with TRBJ2-3; D gene unclear. With 3 bases removed from V and 0 bases from J, the gap between germline ends came to 13 bases. Germline CDR1 KGHSH, CDR2 LQKENI. The CDR3 has 16 residues. CDR3 sequence reads: CASSPSGRTSTDTQYF. CDR3 DNA sequence: TGTGCCAGCTCACCGAGTGGCAGGACCAGCACAGATACGCAGTATTTT. Full variable domain (outside the CDR3, taken from reference TRBV18 and TRBJ2-3): NAGVMQNPRHLVRRRGQEARLRCSPMKGHSHVYWYRQLPEEGLKFMVYLQKENIIDESGMPKERFSAEFPKEGPSILRIQQVVRGDSAAYFCASSPSGRTSTDTQYFGPGTRLTVL.

The table lists this clonotype with a few counts. This chain links TRBV7-6 with TRBJ2-7; D call uncertain. The CDR3 is 12 residues long. Per germline, CDR1 SGHVS and CDR2 FNYEAQ. Trimming removed 5 bases at V and 6 bases at J, with 11 bases between. CDR3 sequence: CASSLRVGEQYF. CDR3 bases: TGTGCCAGCAGCCTACGAGTGGGCGAGCAGTACTTC.

This clonotype was found a few times. The chain combines TRBV2 with TRBJ1-2; D gene uncertain. The CDR3 loop spans 11 amino acids. From germline, CDR1 is SNHLY and CDR2 FYNNEI. V was clipped by 7 bases and J by 8 bases, with 11 bases between them. The DNA for the CDR3 is TGTGCCAGCAACGTCAAGGAAGGCTACACCTTC. It yields the protein CASNVKEGYTF. Combining the CDR3 with reference TRBV2 and TRBJ1-2 gives the whole variable domain EPEVTQTPSHQVTQMGQEVILRCVPISNHLYFYWYRQILGQKVEFLVSFYNNEISEKSEIFDDQFSVERPDGSNFTLKIRSTKLEDSAMYFCASNVKEGYTFGSGTRLTVV.

This clonotype was counted between two and nine times. The J gene is TRBJ2-3, the V gene TRBV6-2 or TRBV6-3; D not resolved. CDR1 and CDR2 (germline): MNHEY, SVGEGT. Trimming pared 5 bases from V and 6 bases from J, leaving 6 bases between. CDR3 length equals 11 residues. The CDR3 region is CASSNRDTQYF. DNA for the CDR3: TGTGCCAGCAGTAATCGCGATACGCAGTATTTT.

This chain connects TRBV24-1 to TRBJ1-1, with 9 bases aligning to TRBD1. The CDR3 has 15 amino acids. After removal of 5 bases from V and 3 bases from J, the junction contained 6 bases not matched to a gene. Germline CDR1 is KGHDR and CDR2 is SFDVKD. CDR3 sequence reads: CATSAYRGPDTEAFF. CDR3 coding DNA: TGTGCCACCAGTGCTTACAGGGGGCCGGACACTGAAGCTTTCTTT.